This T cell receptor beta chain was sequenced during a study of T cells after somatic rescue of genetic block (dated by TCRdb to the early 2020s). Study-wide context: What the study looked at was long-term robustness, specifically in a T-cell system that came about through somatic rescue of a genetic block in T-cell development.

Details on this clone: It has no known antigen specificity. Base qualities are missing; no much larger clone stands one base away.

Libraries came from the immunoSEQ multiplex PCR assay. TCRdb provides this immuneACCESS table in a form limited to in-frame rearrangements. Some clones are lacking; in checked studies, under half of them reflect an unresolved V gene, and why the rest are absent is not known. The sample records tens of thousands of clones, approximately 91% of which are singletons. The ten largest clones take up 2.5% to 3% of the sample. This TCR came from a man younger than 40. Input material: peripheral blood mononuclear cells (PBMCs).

The DNA reads TGTGCCAGCAGGCCACGAGAGGAGTCCTCGCATACGCAGTATTTT. It is translated as CASRPREESSHTQYF. This chain joins TRBV7-2 to TRBJ2-3, with the D segment identity uncertain. V is shortened by 6 bases, J by 7 bases, and the region joining them spans 20 bases. The CDR1 and CDR2 encoded by the germline V gene are SGHTA and FQGNSA. Including cysteine and phenylalanine, the CDR3 has 15 amino acids. The retained sequence is limited to the CDR3, 45 bases, with the frame set at the first base.